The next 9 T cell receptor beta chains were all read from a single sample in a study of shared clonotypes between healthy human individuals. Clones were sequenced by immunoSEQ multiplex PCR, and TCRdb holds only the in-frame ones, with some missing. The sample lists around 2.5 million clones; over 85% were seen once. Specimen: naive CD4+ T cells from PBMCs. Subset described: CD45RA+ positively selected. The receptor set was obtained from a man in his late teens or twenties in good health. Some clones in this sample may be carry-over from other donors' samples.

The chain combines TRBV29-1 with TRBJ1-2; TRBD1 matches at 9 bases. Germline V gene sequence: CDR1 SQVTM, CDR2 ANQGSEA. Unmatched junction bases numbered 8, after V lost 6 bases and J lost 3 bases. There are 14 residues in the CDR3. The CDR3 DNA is TGCAGCGTCAACACAGGGGGCAACCACTATGGCTACACCTTC. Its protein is CSVNTGGNHYGYTF.

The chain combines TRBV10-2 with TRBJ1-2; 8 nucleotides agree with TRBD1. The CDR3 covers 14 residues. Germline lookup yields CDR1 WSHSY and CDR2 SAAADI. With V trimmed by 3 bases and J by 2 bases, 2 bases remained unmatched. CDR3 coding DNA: TGCGCCAGCAGTGAACGGACAGGGAACTATGGCTACACCTTC. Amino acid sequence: CASSERTGNYGYTF.

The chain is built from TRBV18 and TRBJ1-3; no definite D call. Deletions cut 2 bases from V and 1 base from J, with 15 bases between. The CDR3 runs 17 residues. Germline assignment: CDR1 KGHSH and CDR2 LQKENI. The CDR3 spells CASSPFNQARSGNTIYF. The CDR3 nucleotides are TGTGCCAGCTCACCATTCAATCAGGCTCGGTCTGGAAACACCATATATTTT.

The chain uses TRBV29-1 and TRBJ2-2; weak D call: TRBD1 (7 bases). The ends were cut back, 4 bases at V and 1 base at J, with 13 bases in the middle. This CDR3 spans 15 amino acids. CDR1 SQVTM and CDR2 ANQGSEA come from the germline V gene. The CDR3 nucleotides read TGCAGCGTTGGGGGGGACAGATGGAACACCGGGGAGCTGTTTTTT. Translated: CSVGGDRWNTGELFF.

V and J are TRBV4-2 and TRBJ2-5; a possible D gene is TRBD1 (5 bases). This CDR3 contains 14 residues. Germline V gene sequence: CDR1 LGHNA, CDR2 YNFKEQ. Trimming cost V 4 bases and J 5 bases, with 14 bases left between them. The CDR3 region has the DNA TGTGCCAGCAGCCGCCGGTCGCGACAGGAGACCCAGTACTTC. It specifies CASSRRSRQETQYF.

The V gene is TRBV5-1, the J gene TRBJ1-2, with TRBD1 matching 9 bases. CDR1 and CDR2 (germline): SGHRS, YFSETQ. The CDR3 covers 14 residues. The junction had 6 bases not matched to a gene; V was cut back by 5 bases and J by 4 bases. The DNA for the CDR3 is TGCGCCAGCAGACAGGGACAGGGAGGCTATGGCTACACCTTC. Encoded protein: CASRQGQGGYGYTF.

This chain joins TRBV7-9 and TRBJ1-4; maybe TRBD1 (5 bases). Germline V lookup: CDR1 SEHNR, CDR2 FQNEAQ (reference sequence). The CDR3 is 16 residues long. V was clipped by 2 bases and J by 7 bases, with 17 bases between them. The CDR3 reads CASSLNGGDFGEKLFF. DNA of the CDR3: TGTGCCAGCAGCTTAAACGGGGGGGACTTCGGTGAAAAACTGTTTTTT.

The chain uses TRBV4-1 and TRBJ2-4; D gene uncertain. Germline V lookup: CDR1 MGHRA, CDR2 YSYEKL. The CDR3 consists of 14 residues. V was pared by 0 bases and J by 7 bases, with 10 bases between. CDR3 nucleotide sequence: TGCGCCAGCAGCCAAGATGCGTCCGGGAACATTCAGTACTTC. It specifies CASSQDASGNIQYF.

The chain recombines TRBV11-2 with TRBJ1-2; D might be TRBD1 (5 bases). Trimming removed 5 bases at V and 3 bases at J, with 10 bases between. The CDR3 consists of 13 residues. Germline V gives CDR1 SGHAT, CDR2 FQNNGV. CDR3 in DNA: TGTGCCAGCAGCCCAGGGAGGGACTATGGCTACACCTTC. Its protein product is CASSPGRDYGYTF.